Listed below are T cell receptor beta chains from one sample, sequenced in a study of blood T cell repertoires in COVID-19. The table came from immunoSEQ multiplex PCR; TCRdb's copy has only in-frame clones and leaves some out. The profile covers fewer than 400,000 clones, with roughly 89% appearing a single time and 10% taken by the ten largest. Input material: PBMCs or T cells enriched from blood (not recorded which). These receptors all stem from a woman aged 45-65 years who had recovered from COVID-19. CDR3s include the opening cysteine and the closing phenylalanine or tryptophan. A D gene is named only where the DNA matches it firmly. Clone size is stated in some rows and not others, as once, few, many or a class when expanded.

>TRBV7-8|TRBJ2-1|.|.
TGTGCCAGCAGCTTAGTGGCCCTCGACAATGAGCAGTTCTTC
CASSLVALDNEQFF
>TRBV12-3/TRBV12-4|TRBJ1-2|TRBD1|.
TGTGCCAGCAGTCGGACAGGGGTCGATGGCTACACCTTC
CASSRTGVDGYTF
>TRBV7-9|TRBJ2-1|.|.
TGTGCCAGCAGACCGCCGGGGAGCTCCTACAATGAGCAGTTCTTC
CASRPPGSSYNEQFF
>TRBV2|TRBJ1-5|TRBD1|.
TGTGCCAGCAGTGAGAAAAGCAGACAGGGGGCTCAGCCCCAGCATTTT
CASSEKSRQGAQPQHF
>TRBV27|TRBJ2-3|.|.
TGTGCCAGCAGTTTACGCGGGGCCAACATCCGGAAAGATACGCAGTATTTT
CASSLRGANIRKDTQYF
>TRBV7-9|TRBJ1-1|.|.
TGTGCCAGCAGCTCTACCTCCACAGGACAGACTGAAGCTTTCTTT
CASSSTSTGQTEAFF
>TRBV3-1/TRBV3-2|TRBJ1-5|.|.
TGTGCCAGCAGCCAAGCCGGGGGATACCATCAGCCCCAGCATTTT
CASSQAGGYHQPQHF
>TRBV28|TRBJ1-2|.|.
TGTGCCAGCAGTTTTTTGGACAGCAACTATGGCTACACCTTC
CASSFLDSNYGYTF
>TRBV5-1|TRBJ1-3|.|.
TGCGCCAGCAGCTTGACGCAGGGTCCTGGAAACACCATATATTTT
CASSLTQGPGNTIYF
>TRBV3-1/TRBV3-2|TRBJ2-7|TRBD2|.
TGTGCCAGCAGCCCCCAGCGGGGGGGACTCTCCTACGAGCAGTACTTC
CASSPQRGGLSYEQYF
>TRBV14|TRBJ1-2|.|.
TGTGCCAGCAGCCGTGACAGTATCAATGGCTACACCTTC
CASSRDSINGYTF
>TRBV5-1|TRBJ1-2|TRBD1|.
TGCGCCAGCAGCCCGTCAGGGGGCTGGGGCTACACCTTC
CASSPSGGWGYTF
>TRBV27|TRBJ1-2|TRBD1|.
TGTGCCAGCAGTTTTTCGGACAGGGGATCTGGCTACACCTTC
CASSFSDRGSGYTF
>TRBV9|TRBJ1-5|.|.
TGTGCCAGCAGCGGCGGGGGACTTAATCAGCCCCAGCATTTT
CASSGGGLNQPQHF
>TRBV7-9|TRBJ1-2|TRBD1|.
TGTGCCAGCAGCTTAAGACAGGGGGCTGACTATGGCTACACCTTC
CASSLRQGADYGYTF
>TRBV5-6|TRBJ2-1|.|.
TGTGCCAGCAGCCCGGTGAGGGGGGGCAATGAGCAGTTCTTC
CASSPVRGGNEQFF
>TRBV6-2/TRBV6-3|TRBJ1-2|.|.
TGTGCCAGCAGTTACTCAGCGGAAAGCTATGGCTACACCTTC
CASSYSAESYGYTF
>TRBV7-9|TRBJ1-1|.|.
TGTGCCAGCAGCTTAGTGGCCGTGGCTGAAGCTTTCTTT
CASSLVAVAEAFF
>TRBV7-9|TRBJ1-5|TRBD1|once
TGTGCCAGCAGCTCCGGGACAGTGCAGCCCCAGCATTTT
CASSSGTVQPQHF
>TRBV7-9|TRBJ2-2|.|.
TGTGCCAGCAGCCTCCAGGGAAACACCGGGGAGCTGTTTTTT
CASSLQGNTGELFF
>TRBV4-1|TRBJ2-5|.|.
TGCGCCAGCAGCCCTAAAGCGCGAGAGACCCAGTACTTC
CASSPKARETQYF
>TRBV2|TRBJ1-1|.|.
TGTGCCAGCAGAGGAGACAGTTTGAACACTGAAGCTTTCTTT
CASRGDSLNTEAFF
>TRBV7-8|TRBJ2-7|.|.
TGTGCCAGCAGCTTACGCCCAGGGGCCTACGAGCAGTACTTC
CASSLRPGAYEQYF
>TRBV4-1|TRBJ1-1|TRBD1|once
TGCGCCAGCAGCCAGGGGGACAGGGTGGGGTACACTGAAGCTTTCTTT
CASSQGDRVGYTEAFF
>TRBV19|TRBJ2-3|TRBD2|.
TGTGCCAGTCGACTAGCGGGGGGCACAGATACGCAGTATTTT
CASRLAGGTDTQYF
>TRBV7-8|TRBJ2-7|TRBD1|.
TGTGCCAGCAGGGCCGGGACAGGCTATTTGGAGCAGTACTTC
CASRAGTGYLEQYF
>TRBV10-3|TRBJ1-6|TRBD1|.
TGTGCCATCAGAGACAGGGGAAATTCACCCCTCCACTTT
CAIRDRGNSPLHF
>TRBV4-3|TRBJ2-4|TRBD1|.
TGCGCCAGCAGCCTGGACAGGAGCCAAAACATTCAGTACTTC
CASSLDRSQNIQYF
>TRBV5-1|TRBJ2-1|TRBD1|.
TGCGCCAGCAGCAGTAGCAGTTGGGACAGGGGTGGCAATGAGCAGTTCTTC
CASSSSSWDRGGNEQFF
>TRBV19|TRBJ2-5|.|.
TGTGCCAGCCGTTCAGGGCCTCGGGAGACCCAGTACTTC
CASRSGPRETQYF
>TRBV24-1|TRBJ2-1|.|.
TGTGCCACCAGTGATTTCTCGGCGGGTACCCACAATGAGCAGTTCTTC
CATSDFSAGTHNEQFF
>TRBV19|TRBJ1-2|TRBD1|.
TGTGCCAGTAGAGAGGGGGCCAGGTATGGCTACACCTTC
CASREGARYGYTF
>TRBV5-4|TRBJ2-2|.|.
TGTGCCAGCAGCCGAGACTCGAACCCCACCGGGGAGCTGTTTTTT
CASSRDSNPTGELFF
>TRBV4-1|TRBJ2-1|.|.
TGCGCCAGCAGCCAATTGGGGCAGCGAGGTGAGCAGTTCTTC
CASSQLGQRGEQFF
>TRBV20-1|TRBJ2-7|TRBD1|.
TGCAGTGCTAGTGGACAGGGAACCTACGAGCAGTACTTC
CSASGQGTYEQYF
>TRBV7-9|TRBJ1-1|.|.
TGTGCCAGCAGCTCAGGGGCTTCCTCGGAGCGAGGGGCTTTCTTT
CASSSGASSERGAFF
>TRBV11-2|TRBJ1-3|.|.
TGTGCCAGCAGCCCCGCAGGGCTCTCTGGAAACACCATATATTTT
CASSPAGLSGNTIYF
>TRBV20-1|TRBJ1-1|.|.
TGCAGTGCTGCCGTCAGTAAGGCTTTCTTT
CSAAVSKAFF
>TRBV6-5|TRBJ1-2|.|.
TGTGCCAGCAGTTACTCGGACAGTAACTATGGCTACACCTTC
CASSYSDSNYGYTF
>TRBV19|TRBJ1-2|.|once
TGTGCCAGTAGTATAGGACAAGGGGATGGCTACACCTTC
CASSIGQGDGYTF
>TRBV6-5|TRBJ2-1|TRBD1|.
TGTGCCAGCACAATCGACAGGGGGCGGAATGAGCAGTTCTTC
CASTIDRGRNEQFF